The 28 T cell receptor beta chains listed next were all sequenced from one sample in a study of OX40 agonist ivuxolimab in advanced cancers. Produced via immunoSEQ multiplex PCR; TCRdb's table is partial and in-frame only. The sample includes around 31,000 clones, roughly nine tenths seen only once; the top ten take around 35%. Material: CD4+ or CD8+ T cells sorted from blood, obtained in a trial of the OX40 agonist ivuxolimab. These receptors originate from an adult with an advanced solid tumor such as melanoma, head and neck, liver or kidney cancer.

This chain connects TRBV6-6 to TRBJ1-4; possible D gene TRBD1, 5 bases. The V end was cut by 8 bases, the J end by 6 bases, with 22 bases between. CDR3 length: 16 residues. Per the germline V gene, CDR1 is MNHNY and CDR2 is SVGAGI (reference sequence). CDR3 amino acids: CASGYLGGDTDEKLFF. The DNA for the CDR3 is TGTGCCAGCGGGTACCTTGGGGGGGATACGGATGAAAAACTGTTTTTT.

This rearrangement joins TRBV5-6 to TRBJ2-7; 10 bases map to TRBD2. The trim removed 0 bases at V and 5 bases at J, leaving 14 bases unmatched. The CDR3 has 18 residues. In germline, CDR1 is SGHDT, CDR2 YYEEEE. CDR3 nucleotide sequence: TGTGCCAGCAGCTTGGAGGTCCTAGCGGGAGTATCCGACAACGAGCAGTACTTC. This encodes CASSLEVLAGVSDNEQYF. Supplemented by reference TRBV5-6 and TRBJ2-7, the full variable domain reads DAGVTQSPTHLIKTRGQQVTLRCSPKSGHDTVSWYQQALGQGPQFIFQYYEEEERQRGNFPDRFSGHQFPNYSSELNVNALLLGDSALYLCASSLEVLAGVSDNEQYFGPGTRLTVT.

V gene TRBV6-6 combines with J gene TRBJ2-7; TRBD1 matches at 8 bases. Unmatched junction bases numbered 3, after V lost 4 bases and J lost 4 bases. The CDR3 totals 13 residues. Looked up from germline, CDR1 is MNHNY and CDR2 is SVGAGI (reference sequence). The CDR3 reads CASSSGGIYEQYF. DNA for the CDR3: TGTGCCAGCAGTTCAGGGGGCATTTACGAGCAGTACTTC.

The chain combines TRBV10-2 with TRBJ2-7; D not certain. Germline V CDR1 and CDR2: WSHSY, SAAADI. The V end was cut by 3 bases, the J end by 0 bases, with 0 bases between. The CDR3 loop spans 11 amino acids. CDR3 DNA sequence: TGCGCCAGCAGTGACTCCTACGAGCAGTACTTC. Translation gives CASSDSYEQYF.

The J gene is TRBJ2-7, the V gene TRBV27; 9 nucleotides line up with TRBD2. The V and J ends lost 2 bases and 3 bases, in that order; junction bases with no gene match: 5. Per the germline V gene, CDR1 is MNHEY and CDR2 is SMNVEV (reference sequence). The CDR3 is 15 amino acids. The chain's CDR3 is CASSLGTSGFYEQYF. The CDR3 DNA sequence: TGTGCCAGCAGTTTAGGTACTAGCGGGTTCTACGAGCAGTACTTC.

V and J are TRBV5-5 and TRBJ2-5; TRBD1 matches 8 bases. This CDR3 has 14 amino acids. Germline V lookup: CDR1 SGHKS, CDR2 YYEKEE (reference sequence). The V gene end was trimmed by 4 bases and the J gene end by 2 bases; junction bases not matched to a gene: 4. In DNA, the CDR3 is TGTGCCAGCAGCGTCCGGGACAGGCAAGAGACCCAGTACTTC. It codes for CASSVRDRQETQYF.

This clone showed up just a few times. The rearrangement links TRBV6-1 to TRBJ1-5; 8 nucleotides line up with TRBD1. The CDR3 is 16 residues long. With V trimmed by 3 bases and J by 2 bases, 6 bases remained unmatched. CDR1 is MNHNS, CDR2 SASEGT, per germline. CDR3 loop: CASSDRGQVGNQPQHF. In nucleotides, the CDR3 is TGTGCCAGCAGTGACAGGGGGCAGGTTGGCAATCAGCCCCAGCATTTT.

With respect to this clone: The junction departs from the called germline gene at one end, perhaps through a read error. This chain uses TRBV6-4 with TRBJ2-1; perhaps TRBD2 as D (6 bases). There are 15 residues in the CDR3. The germline V gene encodes CDR1 MRHNA and CDR2 SNTAGT. This CDR3 reads CASSDSGLSHNEQFF. In DNA, the CDR3 is TGTGCCAGCAGTGACTCGGGACTCTCCCACAATGAGCAGTTCTTC.

DNA for the CDR3: TGTGCCAGTAGTATGGGCCAGTCGGGCTCCTACGAGCAGTACTTC. It translates to CASSMGQSGSYEQYF. This chain joins TRBV19 and TRBJ2-7, with D uncertain. The CDR3 contains 15 residues. Trimming stripped 3 bases from V and 0 bases from J, with 12 bases between. Germline V CDR1 and CDR2: LNHDA, SQIVND (reference sequence).

The chain joins TRBV4-2 to TRBJ2-1; the D gene is possibly TRBD2 (6 bases). V lost 0 bases to trimming and J lost 5 bases, with 20 bases between them. Germline values: CDR1 LGHNA, CDR2 YNFKEQ. The CDR3 totals 18 residues. CDR3 coding DNA: TGTGCCAGCAGCCAAGATCCAGCCAGCGGGTTTAACAACAATGAGCAGTTCTTC. Encoded protein: CASSQDPASGFNNNEQFF.

The chain uses TRBV19 and TRBJ1-5; TRBD1 might be the D (5 bases). Germline CDR1 and CDR2: LNHDA and SQIVND (reference sequence). The CDR3 is 15 residues long. Trimming removed 6 bases at V and 0 bases at J, with 12 bases between. The CDR3 protein is CASRDKSYSNQPQHF. In DNA, the CDR3 is TGTGCCAGTAGGGACAAGTCTTATAGCAATCAGCCCCAGCATTTT.

This clone has more than one count but fewer than ten. The chain employs TRBV7-9 and TRBJ1-4; D unresolved. Germline assignment: CDR1 SEHNR and CDR2 FQNEAQ (reference sequence). CDR3 length: 12 amino acids. CDR3 sequence: CAASGEDEKLFF. Here the CDR3 DNA reads TGTGCGGCTAGCGGTGAGGATGAAAAACTGTTTTTT. Supplemented by reference TRBV7-9 and TRBJ1-4, the full variable domain reads DTGVSQNPRHKITKRGQNVTFRCDPISEHNRLYWYRQTLGQGPEFLTYFQNEAQLEKSRLLSDRFSAERPKGSFSTLEIQRTEQGDSAMYLCAASGEDEKLFFGSGTQLSVL.

The chain has TRBV7-9 and TRBJ2-7, with D hard to call. Trimming left V 2 bases short and J 0 bases short, with 8 bases between. Germline V CDR1 and CDR2: SEHNR, FQNEAQ (reference sequence). The CDR3 consists of 14 residues. The CDR3 sequence is CASSLPGYSYEQYF. CDR3 DNA sequence: TGTGCCAGCAGCTTACCCGGATACTCCTACGAGCAGTACTTC.

The V call is TRBV5-1, the J call TRBJ1-6; 7 bases are shared with TRBD1. V shed 2 bases and J 10 bases; nucleotides not matched to a gene: 6. Germline lookup yields CDR1 SGHRS and CDR2 YFSETQ. The CDR3 is 14 amino acids. The CDR3 loop is CASSFLTGDSPLHF. Written as DNA, the CDR3 is TGCGCCAGCAGCTTTTTAACAGGGGACTCACCCCTCCACTTT.

The chain links TRBV5-4 to TRBJ1-1; D gene unclear. The length of the CDR3 is 14 residues. In germline, CDR1 is SGHNT, CDR2 YYREEE (reference sequence). V lost 1 base, J lost 1 base, and 8 bases lay in between. This chain's CDR3 is CASSLPAGNTEAFF. The CDR3 nucleotides read TGTGCCAGCAGCTTGCCGGCGGGGAACACTGAAGCTTTCTTT.

The chain employs TRBV5-6 and TRBJ2-7, with D possibly matching TRBD1 (6 bases). Germline V gene sequence: CDR1 SGHDT, CDR2 YYEEEE. Trimming removed 2 bases from V and 3 bases from J, with 12 bases in between. CDR3 size: 14 residues. Here the CDR3 DNA reads TGTGCCAGCAGCTTCGGGCAGGGGAGCTACGAGCAGTACTTC. Translation: CASSFGQGSYEQYF. Complete variable domain (other parts from reference TRBV5-6 and TRBJ2-7): DAGVTQSPTHLIKTRGQQVTLRCSPKSGHDTVSWYQQALGQGPQFIFQYYEEEERQRGNFPDRFSGHQFPNYSSELNVNALLLGDSALYLCASSFGQGSYEQYFGPGTRLTVT.

The chain uses TRBV6-5 and TRBJ1-2; no definite D call. CDR1 is MNHEY and CDR2 is SVGAGI in the germline V gene. The CDR3 consists of 14 residues. Trimming took off 0 bases at V and 0 bases at J, with 5 bases between the two ends. For the CDR3, the DNA is TGTGCCAGCAGTTACTCTGGAGCTAACTATGGCTACACCTTC. Amino acid sequence: CASSYSGANYGYTF.

A single count supports this clone. V and J are TRBV2 and TRBJ2-7, with no clear D. The CDR3 is 15 residues long. Germline V CDR1 and CDR2: SNHLY, FYNNEI. The V end lost 2 bases, the J end lost 3 bases, and 14 bases lay between the germline ends. CDR3 loop: CASSERPGVLYEQYF. CDR3 sequence (DNA): TGTGCCAGCAGTGAACGGCCAGGAGTCCTCTACGAGCAGTACTTC.

This clone is a singleton in its sample. V gene TRBV6-5 combines with J gene TRBJ2-2, with D uncertain. Germline lookup yields CDR1 MNHEY and CDR2 SVGAGI. The V end lost 5 bases, the J end lost 4 bases, and 5 bases lay between the germline ends. There are 12 residues in the CDR3. As DNA, the CDR3 is TGTGCCAGCAGTGGGCTCACCGGGGAGCTGTTTTTT. Amino acid sequence: CASSGLTGELFF.

This clone was seen once. The chain recombines TRBV7-9 with TRBJ2-5; D remains ambiguous. The length of the CDR3 is 11 residues. Trimming stripped 8 bases from V and 5 bases from J, with 9 bases between. Germline CDR1 reads SEHNR; CDR2 reads FQNEAQ (reference sequence). DNA for the CDR3: TGTGCCAGCGTGGCCCCTGAGACCCAGTACTTC. This sequence encodes CASVAPETQYF.

This chain links TRBV27 with TRBJ1-5; possibly TRBD1 for D (5 bases). This CDR3 spans 15 amino acids. Trimming shortened V by 4 bases and J by 5 bases, and 15 bases separated the two germline ends. CDR1 is MNHEY, CDR2 SMNVEV, per germline (reference sequence). The CDR3, as DNA: TGTGCCAGCAGTTCCCGGGACCCCGCGTATCAGCCCCAGCATTTT. This gives the protein CASSSRDPAYQPQHF.

This chain joins TRBV7-9 and TRBJ2-3; D gene unclear. CDR1 SEHNR and CDR2 FQNEAQ come from the germline V gene (reference sequence). The CDR3 has 16 residues. Trimming took off 5 bases at V and 4 bases at J, with 19 bases between the two ends. The DNA of the CDR3 is TGTGCCAGCAGCCCAGGAGAAGGGTGGTCCGCAGATACGCAGTATTTT. This translates into CASSPGEGWSADTQYF.

This sequence joins TRBV19 and TRBJ2-1; perhaps TRBD2 as D (5 bases). Looked up from germline, CDR1 is LNHDA and CDR2 is SQIVND (reference sequence). V gave up 7 bases and J gave up 0 bases, with 13 bases separating them. The CDR3 length is 15 residues. The CDR3 nucleotides read TGTGCCAGTAACTACGGACTTAGCTCCTACAATGAGCAGTTCTTC. The encoded protein is CASNYGLSSYNEQFF.

The chain links TRBV6-1 to TRBJ2-5; TRBD1 agrees at 7 bases. The CDR3 extends over 16 amino acids. Trimming cost V 3 bases and J 4 bases; bases outside gene matches: 11. Germline V gives CDR1 MNHNS, CDR2 SASEGT. CDR3 sequence reads: CASSDPDREGLETQYF. CDR3 nucleotide sequence: TGTGCCAGCAGTGACCCCGACAGGGAAGGTTTAGAGACCCAGTACTTC.

The V and J genes are TRBV12-5 and TRBJ2-7, with D perhaps given as TRBD1 or TRBD2 (6 bases each). V was shortened by 7 bases and J by 6 bases, with 13 bases between the two germline ends. Germline V CDR1 and CDR2: LGHNT, FRNRAP. This CDR3 comprises 12 residues. The CDR3 spells CASAPGGPEQYF. The DNA of the CDR3 is TGTGCTAGTGCCCCTGGGGGGCCCGAGCAGTACTTC.

J is TRBJ1-5 and V is TRBV18; D gene unclear. CDR3 length: 14 amino acids. Trimming took off 1 base at V and 5 bases at J, with 9 bases between the two ends. Germline CDR1 and CDR2: KGHSH and LQKENI. This chain's CDR3 is CASSPLKFYQPQHF. The CDR3 nucleotides are TGTGCCAGCTCACCACTAAAGTTTTATCAGCCCCAGCATTTT. Full variable domain (remainder filled in from reference TRBV18 and TRBJ1-5): NAGVMQNPRHLVRRRGQEARLRCSPMKGHSHVYWYRQLPEEGLKFMVYLQKENIIDESGMPKERFSAEFPKEGPSILRIQQVVRGDSAAYFCASSPLKFYQPQHFGDGTRLSIL.

V and J are TRBV7-9 and TRBJ2-7; 9 nucleotides align to TRBD1. From germline, CDR1 is SEHNR and CDR2 FQNEAQ (reference sequence). V shed 5 bases, J shed 0 bases, and the junction held 8 bases outside the gene matches. The CDR3 runs 16 residues. CDR3 in amino acids: CASSLDRGHSSYEQYF. The CDR3 region has the DNA TGTGCCAGCAGCCTGGACAGGGGTCATAGCTCCTACGAGCAGTACTTC.

This chain joins TRBV14 and TRBJ2-7, with TRBD1 identical over 9 bases. Germline CDR1 and CDR2: SGHDN and FVKESK. There are 14 residues in the CDR3. The junction had 6 bases not matched to a gene; V was cut back by 5 bases and J by 4 bases. The CDR3 sequence: CASSSRTGEYEQYF. As DNA, the CDR3 is TGTGCCAGCAGCTCGAGGACAGGGGAATACGAGCAGTACTTC.